This TCR beta chain was profiled in a study of CD8+ T cells in alopecia areata. The treatment is: oral pan-JAK inhibitor, 5-10 mg twice daily. RNA was extracted and reverse transcribed into cDNA as the sequencing template. TCRdb's table, derived via immunoSEQ multiplex PCR, lists solely in-frame clones and lacks some. The data show fewer than 350,000 clones, with more than 45% seen just once and around 1.8% held by the top ten. The CDR3 contains 15 residues. Germline V CDR1 and CDR2: SGDLS, YYNGEE. V was cut by 0 bases and J by 5 bases, with 11 bases left in between. The TCR sequence derives from a human donor with alopecia areata. The sequencing used CD4+ T cells sorted from blood, collected at week 24, from a patient treated with tofacitinib. The V and J genes are TRBV9 and TRBJ2-2; D might be TRBD1 (6 bases). This CDR3 reads CASSVGWGTTGELFF. The CDR3 DNA sequence: TGTGCCAGCAGCGTAGGTTGGGGGACAACCGGGGAGCTGTTTTTT. The variable domain in full, with the rest retrieved from reference TRBV9 and TRBJ2-2, is DSGVTQTPKHLITATGQRVTLRCSPRSGDLSVYWYQQSLDQGLQFLIQYYNGEERAKGNILERFSAQQFPDLHSELNLSSLELGDSALYFCASSVGWGTTGELFFGEGSRLTVL.